This T cell receptor beta chain was obtained from a study of T cells in Graves' hyperthyroidism and ophthalmopathy. Study-wide findings and caveats: Model output signaled ophthalmopathy a median about 6.3 months ahead of onset.

Trimming removed 3 bases from V and 7 bases from J, with 10 bases in between. Germline V gives CDR1 LGHDT, CDR2 YNNKEL (reference sequence). The CDR3 covers 13 residues. This clonotype was recorded many times. What it binds is not known. PBMCs were sourced from approximately 9 ml fresh peripheral blood. TCR beta CDR3 region amplification was performed from RNA transcripts. The HTBI primer set served for first-round RT-PCR of the TCR CDR3. TCRdb itself ran the multiplex PCR reads through MiXCR, one entry per CDR3 protein. The data hold 700,000 to 950,000 distinct CDR3 sequences, with approximately 40% observed a single time.

The chain has TRBV3-1 and TRBJ1-5, with D uncertain. The sequenced sample consisted of blood. The sequence was collected from a woman aged 40 to 50 with Graves' hyperthyroidism. The CDR3, as DNA: TGTGCCAGCAGCCAGTCGGACGGACAGCCCCAGCATTTT. Protein product: CASSQSDGQPQHF.